Shown below are 20 T cell receptor beta chains from a single sample sequenced in a study of blood T cell repertoires in COVID-19. Sequencing was performed with immunoSEQ multiplex PCR; in TCRdb, only in-frame clones are kept and a portion is missing. The sample consists of a few hundred thousand clones, 80% to 85% of them appearing once. Sample: peripheral blood. Every receptor here comes from a woman between 55 and 75 years old who had recovered from COVID-19.

The chain's CDR3 is CASSPDLQGGYGYTF. The DNA of the CDR3 is TGTGCCAGCTCACCAGACTTACAGGGCGGCTATGGCTACACCTTC. The J gene is TRBJ1-2, the V gene TRBV18; tentatively, D is TRBD1 (6 bases). The CDR3 has 15 residues. Germline V lookup: CDR1 KGHSH, CDR2 LQKENI. Trimming removed 2 bases from V and 4 bases from J, with 14 bases in between.

The gene calls are TRBV14 and TRBJ1-1; D is perhaps TRBD1 (6 bases). The CDR3 has 17 amino acids. V lost 0 bases to trimming and J lost 0 bases, with 14 bases between them. The germline CDR1 and CDR2 sequences are SGHDN and FVKESK. DNA of the CDR3: TGTGCCAGCAGCCAAGACAGGGGCGCTAATTTGAACACTGAAGCTTTCTTT. Protein: CASSQDRGANLNTEAFF.

The chain has TRBV19 and TRBJ2-3; D might be TRBD2 (5 bases). Germline assignment: CDR1 LNHDA and CDR2 SQIVND (reference sequence). V was trimmed by 1 base and J by 0 bases, leaving 14 bases between them. The CDR3 has 17 residues. As DNA, the CDR3 is TGTGCCAGTAGTATAGCGGGGAAACTCACTAGCACAGATACGCAGTATTTT. Its protein product is CASSIAGKLTSTDTQYF.

The chain employs TRBV13 and TRBJ2-7; TRBD1 might be the D (5 bases). Germline values: CDR1 PRHDT, CDR2 FYEKMQ (reference sequence). V was clipped by 0 bases and J by 4 bases, with 13 bases between them. The CDR3 spans 15 residues. CDR3 sequence reads: CASSLGLAGRYEQYF. CDR3 bases: TGTGCCAGCAGCTTAGGATTGGCAGGGCGGTACGAGCAGTACTTC.

The chain combines TRBV19 with TRBJ1-1; TRBD1 is a possible D gene (5 bases). Trimming pared 3 bases from V and 4 bases from J, leaving 21 bases between. This CDR3 is 17 amino acids long. CDR1 LNHDA and CDR2 SQIVND come from the germline V gene (reference sequence). Here the CDR3 reads CASSIGGRAAGGTEAFF. For the CDR3, the DNA is TGTGCCAGTAGTATCGGCGGTAGGGCCGCGGGGGGCACTGAAGCTTTCTTT.

Worth noting for this clone: Other DNA variants within this sample encode the same CDR3. The V and J genes are TRBV5-1 and TRBJ1-1, with D perhaps TRBD1 (6 bases). The germline CDR1 and CDR2 sequences are SGHRS and YFSETQ. V lost 3 bases, J lost 1 base, and 10 bases lay in between. The CDR3 consists of 14 residues. The CDR3 DNA reads TGCGCCAGCAGCTCGCAGGGGCCGAACACTGAAGCTTTCTTT. Protein product: CASSSQGPNTEAFF.

As for this clone: Other DNA sequences of this sample code for an identical CDR3. This chain connects TRBV7-2 to TRBJ2-7, with 10 nucleotides matching TRBD2. Germline V gene lookup returns CDR1 SGHTA and CDR2 FQGNSA. Losses at the gene ends were 2 bases for V and 1 base for J; bases not matched to a gene: 5. This CDR3 spans 16 amino acids. CDR3 sequence (DNA): TGTGCCAGCAGCTTATGGGCTAGCGGGGGTTCCTACGAGCAGTACTTC. Its translation: CASSLWASGGSYEQYF.

This clone is categorized as medium-sized (0.01 to 0.1%). The chain is built from TRBV19 and TRBJ2-2; 15 bases line up with TRBD2. V lost 2 bases, J lost 1 base, and 5 bases stayed unmatched. Germline V CDR1 and CDR2: LNHDA, SQIVND (reference sequence). CDR3 size: 19 residues. CDR3 in DNA: TGTGCCAGTAGTATATCCGGGACTAGCGGGGGGCGGAACACCGGGGAGCTGTTTTTT. Translating gives CASSISGTSGGRNTGELFF.

The genes are TRBV12-3 or TRBV12-4 and TRBJ1-2, with D maybe TRBD1 (6 bases). The CDR3 loop spans 13 amino acids. The V end was cut by 5 bases, the J end by 5 bases, with 12 bases between. This CDR3 reads CASSKNREYGYTF. CDR3 in DNA: TGTGCCAGCAGTAAAAACAGGGAATATGGCTACACCTTC.

The chain links TRBV6-5 to TRBJ1-1; D unresolved. The ends were cut back, 3 bases at V and 7 bases at J, with 21 bases in the middle. This CDR3 has 16 amino acids. Per germline, CDR1 MNHEY and CDR2 SVGAGI. The CDR3, as DNA: TGTGCCAGCAGTTATCGGCCCCAGGTCAGAAAAGTTGAAGCTTTCTTT. Translated: CASSYRPQVRKVEAFF.

The chain combines TRBV6-2 or TRBV6-3 with TRBJ1-2; 8 nucleotides agree with TRBD1. Germline trimming cut 2 bases from V and 8 bases from J; bases unmatched to any gene: 7. The CDR3 is 14 residues long. The germline V gene has CDR1 MNHEY and CDR2 SVGEGT. This chain's CDR3 is CASSYGTGPGGYTF. The CDR3, as DNA: TGTGCCAGCAGTTACGGGACAGGACCCGGGGGCTACACCTTC.

The chain couples TRBV15 to TRBJ2-7; 13 bases agree with TRBD2. V was clipped by 6 bases and J by 4 bases; unmatched bases: 9. CDR1 is LNHNV and CDR2 is YYDKDF in the germline V gene (reference sequence). This CDR3 has 16 amino acids. The CDR3 loop is CATRKVGTSGDYEQYF. The CDR3 DNA is TGTGCCACCAGAAAAGTTGGGACTAGCGGGGATTACGAGCAGTACTTC.

The CDR3 coding sequence is TGTGCCAGCCTGAGAACAGGGAAATGGGTCACCCTCCACGAGCAGTACTTC. Protein sequence: CASLRTGKWVTLHEQYF. The chain has TRBV19 and TRBJ2-7; D may be TRBD1 (6 bases). V shed 9 bases and J shed 5 bases, with 29 bases lying between them. Germline V gives CDR1 LNHDA, CDR2 SQIVND (reference sequence). There are 17 residues in the CDR3.

This clone was picked up a small number of times. The J gene is TRBJ1-5, the V gene TRBV7-2, with 10 positions matching TRBD1. With 7 bases clipped from V and 5 bases from J, the junction kept 8 bases outside the gene matches. In germline, CDR1 is SGHTA, CDR2 FQGNSA. The CDR3 is 15 amino acids. The CDR3: CASTLGQGPDQPQHF. The CDR3 DNA is TGTGCCAGCACCTTGGGACAGGGGCCCGATCAGCCCCAGCATTTT.

The rearrangement joins TRBV29-1 to TRBJ1-1, with a tentative D call TRBD1 (5 bases). The CDR3 is made up of 11 amino acids. V was trimmed by 4 bases and J by 4 bases, leaving 7 bases between them. In germline, CDR1 is SQVTM, CDR2 ANQGSEA. Here the CDR3 DNA reads TGCAGCGTTGGACAGACCACTGAAGCTTTCTTT. Its translation is CSVGQTTEAFF.

This clone was observed a handful of times. The same CDR3 arises from other DNA sequences in this sample as well. The V gene is TRBV28, the J gene TRBJ1-5; D remains ambiguous. The CDR3 covers 12 residues. CDR1 and CDR2 (germline): MDHEN, SYDVKM. V lost 4 bases to trimming and J lost 4 bases, with 5 bases between them. The CDR3 loop is CASSSLNQPQHF. The CDR3 nucleotides read TGTGCCAGCAGTTCCCTTAATCAGCCCCAGCATTTT.

This clone was recorded a few times. The V call is TRBV6-5, the J call TRBJ1-1; D unclear. This CDR3 spans 15 amino acids. V lost 0 bases, J lost 1 base, and 9 bases lay in between. Germline V CDR1 and CDR2: MNHEY, SVGAGI. CDR3 sequence: CASSYSFAENTEAFF. The DNA of the CDR3 is TGTGCCAGCAGTTACTCTTTTGCAGAGAACACTGAAGCTTTCTTT.

This chain joins TRBV18 and TRBJ2-1; 10 nucleotides align to TRBD1. CDR1 and CDR2 from the germline V gene are KGHSH and LQKENI. V lost 3 bases, J lost 5 bases, and 4 bases stayed unmatched. CDR3 length equals 15 residues. In DNA, the CDR3 is TGTGCCAGCTCACCCCGACAGGGGGCGCACAATGAGCAGTTCTTC. It codes for CASSPRQGAHNEQFF.

This clone was observed a handful of times. The V call is TRBV6-5, the J call TRBJ1-1, with 7 bases fitting TRBD1. This CDR3 is 14 amino acids long. Per germline, CDR1 MNHEY and CDR2 SVGAGI. V dropped 7 bases and J dropped 5; count of bases not matched to a gene: 10. In DNA, the CDR3 is TGTGCCAGCATCCCACAGGGGTCAGGAACTGAAGCTTTCTTT. It yields the protein CASIPQGSGTEAFF.

This chain connects TRBV9 to TRBJ1-2; TRBD1 is a possible D gene (6 bases). V gave up 3 bases and J gave up 2 bases, with 14 bases separating them. This CDR3 has 15 amino acids. Germline V gene data show CDR1 as SGDLS and CDR2 as YYNGEE. CDR3 region: CASSARTDRNYGYTF. CDR3 bases: TGTGCCAGCAGCGCCCGGACAGATAGGAACTATGGCTACACCTTC.